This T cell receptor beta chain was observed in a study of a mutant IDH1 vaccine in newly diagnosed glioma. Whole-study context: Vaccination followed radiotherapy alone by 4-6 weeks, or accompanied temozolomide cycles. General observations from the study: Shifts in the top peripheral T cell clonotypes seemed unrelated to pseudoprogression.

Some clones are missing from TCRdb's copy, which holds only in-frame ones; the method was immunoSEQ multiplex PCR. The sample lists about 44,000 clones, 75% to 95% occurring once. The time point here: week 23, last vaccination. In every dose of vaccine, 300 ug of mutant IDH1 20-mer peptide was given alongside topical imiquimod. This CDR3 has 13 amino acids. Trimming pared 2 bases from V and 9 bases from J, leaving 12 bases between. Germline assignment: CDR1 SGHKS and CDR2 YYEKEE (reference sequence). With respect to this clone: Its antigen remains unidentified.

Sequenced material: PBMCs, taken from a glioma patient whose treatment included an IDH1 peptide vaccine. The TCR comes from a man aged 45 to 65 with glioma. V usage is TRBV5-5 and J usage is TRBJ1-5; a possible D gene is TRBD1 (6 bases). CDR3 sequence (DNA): TGTGCCAGCAGCTTACAGGGACGACGGCCCCAGCATTTT. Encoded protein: CASSLQGRRPQHF.